The 8 T cell receptor beta chains below all came from one sample that was sequenced in a study of cytomegalovirus exposure and HLA in healthy donors. Vbeta (60) and Jbeta (13) primers were used in the PCR. Generated by immunoSEQ multiplex PCR, the TCRdb table keeps only in-frame clones and is missing some. Here the sample spans around 200,000 clones, 75% to 85% being singletons. The sequencing sample was made of PBMCs. The receptor set was obtained from a woman aged 55-70 years in good health and CMV-seropositive.

The V call is TRBV2, the J call TRBJ2-1; 8 nucleotides line up with TRBD2. The length of the CDR3 is 15 residues. Unmatched junction bases numbered 6, after V lost 8 bases and J lost 0 bases. Germline CDR1 reads SNHLY; CDR2 reads FYNNEI. The CDR3 DNA reads TGTGCCAGCCTGGGCGGGGGGAACTCCTACAATGAGCAGTTCTTC. Translated, it gives CASLGGGNSYNEQFF.

The J gene is TRBJ2-5, the V gene TRBV4-2; a weak D match, TRBD2 (5 bases). The germline V gene has CDR1 LGHNA and CDR2 YNFKEQ. V was pared by 1 base and J by 5 bases, with 17 bases between. The CDR3 runs to 16 residues. CDR3 coding DNA: TGTGCCAGCAGCCAAGGGGTCCAGGAGGTCCGGGAGACCCAGTACTTC. Protein: CASSQGVQEVRETQYF.

The chain has TRBV28 and TRBJ1-3; a possible D gene is TRBD1 (6 bases). CDR3 length: 16 amino acids. Germline V lookup: CDR1 MDHEN, CDR2 SYDVKM. V lost 6 bases, J lost 3 bases, and 18 bases lay in between. The CDR3 spells CASRTTGMIYGNTIYF. The CDR3 DNA is TGTGCCAGCAGGACCACAGGGATGATTTATGGAAACACCATATATTTT. The complete variable domain, with remaining parts taken from reference TRBV28 and TRBJ1-3, reads DVKVTQSSRYLVKRTGEKVFLECVQDMDHENMFWYRQDPGLGLRLIYFSYDVKMKEKGDIPEGYSVSREKKERFSLILESASTNQTSMYLCASRTTGMIYGNTIYFGEGSWLTVV.

This clone appeared a single time. The chain has TRBV18 and TRBJ2-2; maybe TRBD1 (5 bases). The CDR3 extends over 17 amino acids. Trimming took off 2 bases at V and 1 base at J, with 14 bases between the two ends. Per germline, CDR1 KGHSH and CDR2 LQKENI. The CDR3 nucleotides read TGTGCCAGCTCACCAAGGGCGAAAGGGGTGAACACCGGGGAGCTGTTTTTT. Protein: CASSPRAKGVNTGELFF. Filled out from reference TRBV18 and TRBJ2-2, the complete variable domain reads NAGVMQNPRHLVRRRGQEARLRCSPMKGHSHVYWYRQLPEEGLKFMVYLQKENIIDESGMPKERFSAEFPKEGPSILRIQQVVRGDSAAYFCASSPRAKGVNTGELFFGEGSRLTVL.

This chain links TRBV11-2 with TRBJ1-5, with D possibly being TRBD1 (6 bases). From germline, CDR1 is SGHAT and CDR2 FQNNGV. This CDR3 comprises 13 residues. Trimming took off 5 bases at V and 4 bases at J, with 9 bases between the two ends. DNA of the CDR3: TGTGCCAGCAGCGGTCAGGGGAATCAGCCCCAGCATTTT. Protein: CASSGQGNQPQHF.

The chain carries TRBV4-1 and TRBJ2-5, with 8 bases that match TRBD2. Germline loops: CDR1 MGHRA, CDR2 YSYEKL. V lost 0 bases, J lost 11 bases, and 11 bases stayed unmatched. This CDR3 spans 15 amino acids. Written as DNA, the CDR3 is TGCGCCAGCAGCCAAGAGGGGCGGGAGGTGAAGGAGCAGTACTTC. Translated, it gives CASSQEGREVKEQYF.

This clone occurred once. The chain carries TRBV5-6 and TRBJ1-1, with 7 bases that match TRBD1. CDR3 length equals 15 residues. The ends lost 4 bases at V and 7 bases at J; junction bases unmatched: 13. Germline V gene lookup returns CDR1 SGHDT and CDR2 YYEEEE. CDR3: CASSLQPGQLDEAFF. In DNA form, the CDR3 reads TGTGCCAGCAGCCTACAACCGGGACAGCTGGATGAAGCTTTCTTT.

This clone was picked up one time. The CDR3 coding sequence is TGTGCCAGCAGCCCGGTCATAGCGGGAGGATACGAGCAGTACTTC. Its translation is CASSPVIAGGYEQYF. The chain couples TRBV7-9 to TRBJ2-7; 10 nucleotides line up with TRBD2. The ends lost 5 bases at V and 4 bases at J; junction bases unmatched: 8. From germline, CDR1 is SEHNR and CDR2 FQNEAQ (reference sequence). The length of the CDR3 is 15 residues.